Here is one TCR beta chain with its context. CDR1 is SGHAT and CDR2 is FQNNGV in the germline V gene. The CDR3 is made up of 14 amino acids. Trimming removed 1 base at V and 2 bases at J, with 9 bases between. This sample is part of a study of blood T cell repertoires in COVID-19. TCRdb's table, derived via immunoSEQ multiplex PCR, lists solely in-frame clones and lacks some. The table has about 220,000 clones, approximately 85% seen once. J is TRBJ2-7 and V is TRBV11-2; D might be TRBD2 (5 bases). This TCR was recovered from a woman in her 70s with COVID-19, enrolled during active disease. Sequenced input: peripheral blood. The CDR3 protein is CASSLGLAPYEQYF. The DNA of the CDR3 is TGTGCCAGCAGCTTAGGGCTAGCCCCCTACGAGCAGTACTTC. The whole variable domain, filled in from reference TRBV11-2 and TRBJ2-7, reads EAGVAQSPRYKIIEKRQSVAFWCNPISGHATLYWYQQILGQGPKLLIQFQNNGVVDDSQLPKDRFSAERLKGVDSTLKIQPAKLEDSAVYLCASSLGLAPYEQYFGPGTRLTVT.